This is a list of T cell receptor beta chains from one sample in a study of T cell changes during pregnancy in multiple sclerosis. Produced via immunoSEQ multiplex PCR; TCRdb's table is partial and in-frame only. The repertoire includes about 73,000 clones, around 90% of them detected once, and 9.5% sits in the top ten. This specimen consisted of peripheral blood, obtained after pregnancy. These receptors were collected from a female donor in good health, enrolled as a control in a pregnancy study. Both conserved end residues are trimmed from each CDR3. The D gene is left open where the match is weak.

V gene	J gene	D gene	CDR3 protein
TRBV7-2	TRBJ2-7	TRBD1	ASSLADRGLSYEQY
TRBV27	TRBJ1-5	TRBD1	ASSPWTGNSNQPQH
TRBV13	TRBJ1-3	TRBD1	ASTTGTGNTIY
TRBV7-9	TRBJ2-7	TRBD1	ASTTSFPDRGQGYEQY
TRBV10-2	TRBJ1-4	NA	ASRQLGVNEKLF
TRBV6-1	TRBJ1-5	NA	AVPDQPQH
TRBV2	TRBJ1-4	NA	ASSGGGAEKLF
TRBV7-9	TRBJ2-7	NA	ASSRQGLVEQY
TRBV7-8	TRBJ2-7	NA	ASSLDYQSYEQY
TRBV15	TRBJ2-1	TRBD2	ATSRDLLAGHEQF
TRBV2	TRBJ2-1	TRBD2	ASTGGGSSYNEQF
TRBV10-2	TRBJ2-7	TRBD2	ASRPGLVGEQY
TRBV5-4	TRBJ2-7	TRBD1	ASSLRDRGLEQY
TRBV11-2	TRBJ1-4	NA	ASSLFRGARDEKLF
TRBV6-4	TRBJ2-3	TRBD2	ASSFLAGGGGTDTQY
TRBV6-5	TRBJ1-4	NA	ASSSVATNEKLF
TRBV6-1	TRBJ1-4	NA	ASSDSGDYNEKLF
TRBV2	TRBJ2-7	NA	ASTPDGGGGEQY
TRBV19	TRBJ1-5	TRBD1	ASSWDSDSNQPQH
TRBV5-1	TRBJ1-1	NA	ASTSGGEGAF
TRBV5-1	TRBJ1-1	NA	ASSLGGVGTEAF
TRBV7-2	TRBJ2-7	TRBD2	ASSSGLAGGLEQY
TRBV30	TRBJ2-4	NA	AWTQQGASDIQY
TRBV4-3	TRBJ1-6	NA	ASSQEQGYNSPLH
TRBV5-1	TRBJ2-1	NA	ASSSGGRTNEQF
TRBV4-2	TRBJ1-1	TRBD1	ASSQTGTGNTEAF
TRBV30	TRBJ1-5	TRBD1	AWGTGVNSNQPQH
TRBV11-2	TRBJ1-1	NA	ASSLDQRTTNTEAF
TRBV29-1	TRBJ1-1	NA	SVGTTGHNTEAF
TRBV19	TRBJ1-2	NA	ATMGQGQSNYGYT
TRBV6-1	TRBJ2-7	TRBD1	ASSEGTGGYEQY
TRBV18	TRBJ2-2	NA	ASYSPTGELF
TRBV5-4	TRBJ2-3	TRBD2	ASGLAGTDTQY
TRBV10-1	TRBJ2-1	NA	ASSGGDEQF
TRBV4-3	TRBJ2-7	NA	ASSQDGGAYEQY
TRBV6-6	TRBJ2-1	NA	ASSASPLTNNEQF
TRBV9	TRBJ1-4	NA	ASSVGATNEKLF
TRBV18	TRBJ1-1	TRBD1	ASSPRRGLGTEAF
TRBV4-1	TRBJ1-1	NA	ASSQDPDTEAF
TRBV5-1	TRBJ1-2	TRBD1	ASSLDGQATGYGYT
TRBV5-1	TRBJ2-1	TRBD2	ASSWKTSVGTEQF
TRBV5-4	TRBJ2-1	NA	ASSLVGGYNEQF
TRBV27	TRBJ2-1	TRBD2	ASSLSGGDPPRQF
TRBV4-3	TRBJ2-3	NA	ASSQVLAADTQY
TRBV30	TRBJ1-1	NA	AWSPHGGDNTEAF
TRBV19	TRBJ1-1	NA	ASRRNQGNTEAF
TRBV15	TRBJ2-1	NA	ATSTIWNSDTSSYNEQF
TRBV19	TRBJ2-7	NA	ASSTGRGQVYEQY
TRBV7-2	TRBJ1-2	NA	ASSFLGQTSGYT
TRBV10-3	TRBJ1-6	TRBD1	AIRAGTGGHNSPLH
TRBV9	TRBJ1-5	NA	ASSAGTSSNQPQH
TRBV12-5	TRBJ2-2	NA	ASGLVRQFTGELF
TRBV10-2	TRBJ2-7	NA	ASSGAGQQSYEQY